This TCR beta chain was obtained from a study of cytomegalovirus exposure and HLA in healthy donors. Study-wide results and caveats: Near-uniform donor sequencing depth was presumed by presence/absence analyses.

Per germline, CDR1 MDHEN and CDR2 SYDVKM. With 7 bases removed from V and 1 base from J, the gap between germline ends came to 17 bases. The CDR3 covers 15 residues. Both 60 Vbeta primers and 13 Jbeta primers went into the PCR. Repertoires were generated with immunoSEQ multiplex PCR, while TCRdb's copy carries only in-frame clones and drops some. Its clone listing holds some 31,000 clones. On this clone itself: The antigen remains undetermined.

The chain recombines TRBV28 with TRBJ2-7; TRBD1 is a possible D gene (5 bases). Specimen: PBMCs. The sequence was obtained from a middle-aged woman in good health and CMV-seropositive. CDR3 in DNA: TGTGCCAGCACCTCCTGGACACACGCGTCCTACGAGCAGTACTTC. It is translated as CASTSWTHASYEQYF.